The 25 T cell receptor beta chains presented below share a single source sample, sequenced in a study of blood T cells in healthy people across ages. It was with a sample-barcoded 5' primer and a J-beta primer mix that a second PCR of roughly 7 to 12 cycles was run. TCRdb reanalysed the 5' RACE reads using MiXCR and keeps one entry per CDR3 protein. The sample carries roughly 1,300,000 distinct CDR3 sequences, almost 60% recorded once. The sample taken for sequencing was blood. These receptors were taken from a man younger than 35 in good health.

The sample holds one count of this clonotype. The chain employs TRBV6-1 and TRBJ1-6; 9 positions match TRBD1. CDR1 is MNHNS and CDR2 is SASEGT in the germline V gene. V dropped 6 bases and J dropped 7; count of bases not matched to a gene: 10. The length of the CDR3 is 16 residues. The CDR3 protein is CASRRKDRGTNSPLHF. The CDR3 coding sequence is TGTGCCAGCAGACGCAAAGACAGGGGGACAAATTCACCCCTCCACTTT.

This rearrangement joins TRBV5-6 to TRBJ1-2; TRBD1 is a possible D gene (5 bases). The CDR3 totals 12 residues. In germline, CDR1 is SGHDT, CDR2 YYEEEE. Trimming pared 7 bases from V and 2 bases from J, leaving 9 bases between. The CDR3 DNA follows: TGTGCCAGCCAGGGTATGAACTATGGCTACACCTTC. Protein sequence: CASQGMNYGYTF.

This chain connects TRBV7-9 to TRBJ2-7; the D gene is possibly TRBD1 (7 bases). Trimming cost V 11 bases and J 2 bases, with 13 bases left between them. This CDR3 is 12 amino acids long. CDR1 is SEHNR, CDR2 FQNEAQ, per germline (reference sequence). CDR3 sequence (DNA): TGTGCCTGCGGGGACAGCACCTACGAGCAGTACTTC. Its translation: CACGDSTYEQYF.

The chain carries TRBV7-9 and TRBJ1-6; D may be TRBD1 (5 bases). The germline V gene has CDR1 SEHNR and CDR2 FQNEAQ (reference sequence). This CDR3 has 17 amino acids. The V end lost 4 bases, the J end lost 4 bases, and 17 bases lay between the germline ends. The CDR3 bases are TGTGCCAGCAGCTCATTTCACCGGGACCTATATAATTCACCCCTCCACTTT. Translating it yields CASSSFHRDLYNSPLHF. Based on the CDR3 plus reference TRBV7-9 and TRBJ1-6, the full variable domain is DTGVSQNPRHKITKRGQNVTFRCDPISEHNRLYWYRQTLGQGPEFLTYFQNEAQLEKSRLLSDRFSAERPKGSFSTLEIQRTEQGDSAMYLCASSSFHRDLYNSPLHFGNGTRLTVT.

The chain carries TRBV7-6 and TRBJ1-1; no reliable D call. V dropped 5 bases and J dropped 1 base, with 11 bases sitting between them. This CDR3 has 14 residues. Germline V gives CDR1 SGHVS, CDR2 FNYEAQ. The CDR3 region is CASSPSGPNTEAFF. CDR3 sequence (DNA): TGTGCCAGCAGCCCATCAGGCCCGAACACTGAAGCTTTCTTT.

This clonotype occurred a few times. The chain carries TRBV2 and TRBJ2-1; 7 bases match TRBD2. The germline V gene has CDR1 SNHLY and CDR2 FYNNEI. Losses at the gene ends were 5 bases for V and 2 bases for J; bases not matched to a gene: 12. The CDR3 has 17 residues. In nucleotides, the CDR3 is TGTGCCAGCAGTCGCCAATGGAGCGGGACTCCCTACAATGAGCAGTTCTTC. Translated: CASSRQWSGTPYNEQFF.

This chain links TRBV5-1 with TRBJ2-1; D call uncertain. Trimming cost V 2 bases and J 8 bases, with 17 bases left between them. There are 15 residues in the CDR3. CDR1 and CDR2 (germline): SGHRS, YFSETQ. The CDR3 region has the DNA TGCGCCAGCAGCTTTGAACTCTCCTTGAAGGATGAGCAGTTCTTC. Its translation is CASSFELSLKDEQFF.

This clonotype appeared many times. The rearrangement links TRBV6-2 or TRBV6-3 to TRBJ2-1, with D possibly matching TRBD1 (5 bases). The CDR3 is 11 amino acids. Trimming cost V 4 bases and J 9 bases, with 7 bases left between them. Germline CDR1 reads MNHEY; CDR2 reads SVGEGT. The CDR3, as DNA: TGTGCCAGCAGTTTCCAGGGTGAGCAGTTCTTC. It specifies CASSFQGEQFF.

The CDR3 sequence is CSASDLRRLNTEAFF. The CDR3 DNA reads TGCAGTGCTAGTGATTTGAGGAGGCTTAACACTGAAGCTTTCTTT. The rearrangement links TRBV20-1 to TRBJ1-1; D is unclear. Per the germline V gene, CDR1 is DFQATT and CDR2 is SNEGSKA (reference sequence). The V and J ends lost 3 bases and 2 bases respectively, with 16 bases between them. The CDR3 spans 15 residues.

This clonotype was observed a few times. V and J are TRBV29-1 and TRBJ1-2; D is ambiguous. Germline-derived CDR1 and CDR2 are SQVTM and ANQGSEA. There are 12 residues in the CDR3. Trimming removed 4 bases from V and 5 bases from J, with 11 bases in between. This chain's CDR3 is CSVVPDSYGYTF. Here the CDR3 DNA reads TGCAGCGTTGTTCCGGATAGTTATGGCTACACCTTC.

V is TRBV6-2 or TRBV6-3 and J is TRBJ2-5; 13 bases fit TRBD2. V gave up 5 bases and J gave up 0 bases; unmatched junction bases: 6. The CDR3 sequence is 17 residues long. The germline V gene has CDR1 MNHEY and CDR2 SVGEGT. CDR3 sequence: CASSPQGLAGYQETQYF. CDR3 coding DNA: TGTGCCAGCAGTCCTCAGGGACTAGCGGGGTACCAAGAGACCCAGTACTTC.

This clonotype was found a few times. The J gene is TRBJ1-1, the V gene TRBV25-1; no clear D. This CDR3 comprises 16 residues. Deletions cut 4 bases from V and 3 bases from J, with 18 bases between. Germline V lookup: CDR1 MGHDK, CDR2 SYGVNS. Here the CDR3 DNA reads TGTGCCAGCAGTGGAAGGGCGGCATATGGGGACACTGAAGCTTTCTTT. It is translated as CASSGRAAYGDTEAFF. The variable domain in full, with the rest retrieved from reference TRBV25-1 and TRBJ1-1, is EADIYQTPRYLVIGTGKKITLECSQTMGHDKMYWYQQDPGMELHLIHYSYGVNSTEKGDLSSESTVSRIRTEHFPLTLESARPSHTSQYLCASSGRAAYGDTEAFFGQGTRLTVV.

This sequence joins TRBV24-1 and TRBJ2-1; TRBD1 aligns across 9 bases. V lost 4 bases to trimming and J lost 7 bases; unmatched junction nucleotides: 10. Germline values: CDR1 KGHDR, CDR2 SFDVKD. This CDR3 has 16 residues. CDR3 nucleotide sequence: TGTGCCACCAGTGAAACCGGGACAGGGAGGGGGAATGAGCAGTTCTTC. As protein: CATSETGTGRGNEQFF.

The chain combines TRBV29-1 with TRBJ1-1; D is ambiguous. Germline V CDR1 and CDR2: SQVTM, ANQGSEA. V dropped 4 bases and J dropped 1 base, with 10 bases sitting between them. This CDR3 has 13 amino acids. CDR3 region: CSVGRLTNTEAFF. CDR3 bases: TGCAGCGTTGGTAGGCTGACGAACACTGAAGCTTTCTTT.

The chain has TRBV9 and TRBJ2-7; possibly TRBD1 or TRBD2 for D (6 bases each). V was shortened by 0 bases and J by 5 bases, with 15 bases between the two germline ends. Germline CDR1 is SGDLS and CDR2 is YYNGEE. CDR3 length: 15 residues. For the CDR3, the DNA is TGTGCCAGCAGCGTAGGTTGGGTGAGGGGGGACGAGCAGTACTTC. Amino acid sequence: CASSVGWVRGDEQYF.

The chain carries TRBV6-1 and TRBJ2-1, with a tentative D call TRBD2 (6 bases). Trimming pared 2 bases from V and 7 bases from J, leaving 12 bases between. The germline V gene encodes CDR1 MNHNS and CDR2 SASEGT. This CDR3 region has 14 residues. Here the CDR3 reads CASSELTSSNEQFF. CDR3 nucleotide sequence: TGTGCCAGCAGTGAATTAACTAGCTCTAATGAGCAGTTCTTC.

This chain uses TRBV7-9 with TRBJ2-1; D not certain. The CDR3 is made up of 16 amino acids. Between the trimmed V and J ends, which lost 2 bases and 1 base, there was a span of 12 bases. Germline V lookup: CDR1 SEHNR, CDR2 FQNEAQ (reference sequence). The CDR3 reads CASSLMVSGSYNEQFF. The DNA for the CDR3 is TGTGCCAGCAGCTTAATGGTTTCGGGTTCCTACAATGAGCAGTTCTTC.

The chain couples TRBV10-3 to TRBJ2-7; D possibly matches TRBD1 or TRBD2 (5 bases each). The V end lost 6 bases, the J end lost 1 base, and 16 bases lay between the germline ends. The CDR3 consists of 15 residues. Germline V gene sequence: CDR1 ENHRY, CDR2 SYGVKD. The CDR3 DNA is TGTGCCATCAGAGGGGACCAAAGGGGATCCTACGAGCAGTACTTC. It is translated as CAIRGDQRGSYEQYF.

The rearrangement links TRBV10-3 to TRBJ2-3; 7 bases map to TRBD1. V lost 6 bases, J lost 2 bases, and 8 bases stayed unmatched. The germline V gene has CDR1 ENHRY and CDR2 SYGVKD. The CDR3 extends over 15 amino acids. CDR3 protein: CAIRPGQINTDTQYF. In DNA form, the CDR3 reads TGTGCCATCAGGCCGGGACAGATTAACACAGATACGCAGTATTTT.

This chain uses TRBV19 with TRBJ2-7; unclear D gene. This CDR3 has 12 residues. V dropped 3 bases and J dropped 4 bases, with 7 bases sitting between them. Per germline, CDR1 LNHDA and CDR2 SQIVND (reference sequence). The CDR3 nucleotides read TGTGCCAGTAGTATGTGGGGATACGAGCAGTACTTC. The encoded protein is CASSMWGYEQYF.

This clonotype was seen a handful of times. The chain has TRBV7-2 and TRBJ2-1, with a weak D call TRBD2 (6 bases). Germline CDR1 reads SGHTA; CDR2 reads FQGNSA. Between the trimmed V and J ends, which lost 1 base and 0 bases, there was a span of 13 bases. CDR3 length equals 17 residues. The CDR3 region has the DNA TGTGCCAGCAGCTTAGTTGCGGGACTCAGCTCCTACAATGAGCAGTTCTTC. Its translation is CASSLVAGLSSYNEQFF.

The chain employs TRBV2 and TRBJ2-4; 11 bases are shared with TRBD1. The J call is uncertain, as TRBJ2-7 better fits the DNA end. Germline V gene lookup returns CDR1 SNHLY and CDR2 FYNNEI. The CDR3 totals 17 residues. The CDR3 sequence is CASRARTGGELKYEQYF. The CDR3, as DNA: TGTGCCAGCAGGGCCCGGACAGGGGGCGAACTTAAGTACGAGCAGTACTTC.

The chain couples TRBV28 to TRBJ1-2, with no clear D. The CDR3 has 13 amino acids. V lost 7 bases and J 0 bases, leaving 9 bases between the germline ends. The germline gives CDR1 MDHEN, CDR2 SYDVKM. CDR3 residues: CASTIGSNYGYTF. CDR3 nucleotides: TGTGCCAGCACCATAGGTTCTAACTATGGCTACACCTTC.

V usage is TRBV12-5 and J usage is TRBJ2-1; D ambiguous. Germline V gene lookup returns CDR1 LGHNT and CDR2 FRNRAP. V was pared by 1 base and J by 0 bases, with 7 bases between. CDR3 length equals 15 residues. The CDR3 DNA sequence: TGTGCTAGTGGTTTGGGCAGGAGCTCCTACAATGAGCAGTTCTTC. It encodes CASGLGRSSYNEQFF.

In this sample, this clonotype turned up a few times. V is TRBV28 and J is TRBJ1-2; D is unclear. Germline loops: CDR1 MDHEN, CDR2 SYDVKM. The CDR3 contains 15 residues. Trimming left V 2 bases short and J 0 bases short, with 10 bases between. CDR3 sequence: CASSLRNPANYGYTF. As DNA, the CDR3 is TGTGCCAGCAGTTTAAGGAACCCAGCTAACTATGGCTACACCTTC.